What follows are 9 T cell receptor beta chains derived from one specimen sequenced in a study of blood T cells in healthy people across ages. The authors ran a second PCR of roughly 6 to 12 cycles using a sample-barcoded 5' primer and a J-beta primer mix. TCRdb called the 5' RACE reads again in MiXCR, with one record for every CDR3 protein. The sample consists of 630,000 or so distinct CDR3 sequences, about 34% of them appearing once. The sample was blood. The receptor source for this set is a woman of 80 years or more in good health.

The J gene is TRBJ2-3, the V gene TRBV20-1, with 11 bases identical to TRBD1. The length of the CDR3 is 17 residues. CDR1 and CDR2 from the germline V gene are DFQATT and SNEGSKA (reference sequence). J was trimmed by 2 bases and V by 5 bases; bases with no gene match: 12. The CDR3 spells CSAQGFGQGAVTDTQYF. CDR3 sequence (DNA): TGCAGTGCTCAGGGGTTTGGACAGGGGGCCGTCACAGATACGCAGTATTTT.

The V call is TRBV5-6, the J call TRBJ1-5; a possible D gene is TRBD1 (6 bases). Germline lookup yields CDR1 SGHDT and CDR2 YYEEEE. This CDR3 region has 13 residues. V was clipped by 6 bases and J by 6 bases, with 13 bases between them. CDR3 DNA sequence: TGTGCCAGCACCATACTGGGGGCTCAGCCCCAGCATTTT. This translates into CASTILGAQPQHF.

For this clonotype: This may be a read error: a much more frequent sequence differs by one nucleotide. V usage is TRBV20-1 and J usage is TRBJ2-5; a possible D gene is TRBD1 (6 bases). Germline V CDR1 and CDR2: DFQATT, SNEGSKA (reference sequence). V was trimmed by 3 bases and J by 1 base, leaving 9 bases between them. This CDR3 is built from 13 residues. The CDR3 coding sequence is TGCAGTGCTAGGCAGGACAGCCAAGAGACCCAGTACTTC. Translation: CSARQDSQETQYF.

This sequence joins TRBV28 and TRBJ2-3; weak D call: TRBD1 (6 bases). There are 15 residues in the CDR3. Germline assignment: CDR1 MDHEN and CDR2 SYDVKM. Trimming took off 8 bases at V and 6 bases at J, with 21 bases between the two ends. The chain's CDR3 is CASRSGDGDADTQYF. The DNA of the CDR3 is TGTGCCAGCCGATCAGGGGATGGGGATGCGGATACGCAGTATTTT.

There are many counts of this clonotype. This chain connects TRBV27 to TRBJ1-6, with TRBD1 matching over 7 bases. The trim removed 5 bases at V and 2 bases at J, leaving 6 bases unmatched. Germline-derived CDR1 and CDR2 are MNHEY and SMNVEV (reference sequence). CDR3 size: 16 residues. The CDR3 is CASSPQGTAYNSPLHF. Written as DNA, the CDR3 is TGTGCCAGCAGTCCTCAAGGGACAGCCTATAATTCACCCCTCCACTTT.

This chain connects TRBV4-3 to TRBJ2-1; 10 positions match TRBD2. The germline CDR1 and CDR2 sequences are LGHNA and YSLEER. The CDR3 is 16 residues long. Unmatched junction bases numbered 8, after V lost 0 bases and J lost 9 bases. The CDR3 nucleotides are TGCGCCAGCAGCCAAGATTCCAGCGGGGGGGCATCTGAGCAGTTCTTC. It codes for CASSQDSSGGASEQFF.

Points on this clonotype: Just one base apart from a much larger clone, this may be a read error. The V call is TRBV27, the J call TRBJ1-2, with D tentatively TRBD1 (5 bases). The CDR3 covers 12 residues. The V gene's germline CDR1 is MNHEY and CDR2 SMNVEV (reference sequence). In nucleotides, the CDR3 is TGTGCCAGCAGTGGGACCCTCTATGGCCACACCTTC. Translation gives CASSGTLYGHTF.

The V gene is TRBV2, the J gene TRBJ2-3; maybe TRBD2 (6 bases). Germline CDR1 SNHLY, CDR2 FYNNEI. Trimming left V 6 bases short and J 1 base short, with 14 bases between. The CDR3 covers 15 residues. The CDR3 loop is CASRGRGGGTDTQYF. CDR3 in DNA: TGTGCCAGCAGGGGTCGCGGAGGGGGCACAGATACGCAGTATTTT.

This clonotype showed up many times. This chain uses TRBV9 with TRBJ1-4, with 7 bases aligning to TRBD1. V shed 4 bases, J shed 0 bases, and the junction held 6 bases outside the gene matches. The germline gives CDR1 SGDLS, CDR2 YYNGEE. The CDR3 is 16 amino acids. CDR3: CASSPLGTATNEKLFF. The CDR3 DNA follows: TGTGCCAGCAGCCCCTTGGGGACAGCAACTAATGAAAAACTGTTTTTT.